The 20 T cell receptor beta chains listed next were all sequenced from one sample in a study of T-cell reconstitution after alpha-beta-depleted transplantation in children. Preparation of the TCRbeta library involved a method that used unique molecular identifiers. One entry per CDR3 protein results from TCRdb running MiXCR on the PCR reads. This table has hundreds of thousands of distinct CDR3 sequences, 23% appearing once. The sequencing used PBMCs, mostly from graft donor cells, collected 360 days after TCRalphabeta/CD19-depleted stem cell transplant. These receptors all come from a boy under three years old who had a stem cell transplant for acute myeloid leukemia, so the T cells may come from the graft donor.

At least ten counts were recorded for this clonotype. The CDR3 spells CATSDYRIRYEQYV. CDR3 sequence (DNA): TGTGCCACCAGTGATTACAGGATTCGTTACGAGCAGTACGTC. The chain has TRBV24-1 and TRBJ2-7, with D tentatively TRBD1 (5 bases). The V and J ends lost 2 bases and 4 bases respectively, with 11 bases between them. The CDR3 spans 14 residues. CDR1 and CDR2 from the germline V gene are KGHDR and SFDVKD.

This clonotype was recorded a few times. V and J are TRBV29-1 and TRBJ2-5, with 7 bases matching TRBD1. Germline CDR1 and CDR2: SQVTM and ANQGSEA. This CDR3 has 14 residues. The ends lost 3 bases at V and 1 base at J; junction bases unmatched: 5. The CDR3 nucleotides read TGCAGCGTTGAGAGCACAGGGGCCCAAGAGACCCAGTACTTC. Protein sequence: CSVESTGAQETQYF.

V and J are TRBV9 and TRBJ2-1; D is unresolved. The germline V gene encodes CDR1 SGDLS and CDR2 YYNGEE. The CDR3 totals 15 residues. Trimming shortened V by 0 bases and J by 2 bases, and 9 bases separated the two germline ends. CDR3 nucleotide sequence: TGTGCCAGCAGCGTAGTAAGTAGTCCCTACAATGAGCAGTTCTTC. Its translation is CASSVVSSPYNEQFF.

The chain links TRBV12-3 or TRBV12-4 to TRBJ2-2; weak D call: TRBD1 (5 bases). Deletions cut 5 bases from V and 5 bases from J, with 9 bases between. CDR3 size: 13 residues. The CDR3 bases are TGTGCCAGCAGTCTTCGACAGACCGGGGAGCTGTTTTTT. Amino acid sequence: CASSLRQTGELFF.

This clonotype was seen ten or more times. V usage is TRBV12-3 or TRBV12-4 and J usage is TRBJ2-5, with D perhaps TRBD2 (6 bases). CDR3 length: 15 residues. V lost 5 bases to trimming and J lost 3 bases, with 16 bases between them. The CDR3 nucleotides are TGTGCCAGCAGTAAACCGGGACTGAGGGAAGAGACCCAGTACTTC. Translated: CASSKPGLREETQYF.

A few counts support this clonotype. The chain recombines TRBV5-1 with TRBJ1-1; TRBD1 is a possible D gene (5 bases). This CDR3 contains 15 residues. Per the germline V gene, CDR1 is SGHRS and CDR2 is YFSETQ. V dropped 4 bases and J dropped 1 base, with 14 bases sitting between them. The CDR3 spells CASSPGGGRNTEAFF. The CDR3 nucleotides read TGCGCCAGCAGCCCGGGCGGGGGGAGGAACACTGAAGCTTTCTTT.

This clonotype was counted many times. V usage is TRBV6-5 and J usage is TRBJ2-1; D not certain. The CDR3 sequence is 13 residues long. Germline V gives CDR1 MNHEY, CDR2 SVGAGI. The ends were cut back, 2 bases at V and 5 bases at J, with 7 bases in the middle. The CDR3 region has the DNA TGTGCCAGCAGTTACGGGCTCAACAATGAGCAGTTCTTC. Amino acids: CASSYGLNNEQFF.

The sample holds many counts of this clonotype. This chain links TRBV18 with TRBJ2-1; 9 bases are a match to TRBD1. With V trimmed by 1 base and J by 4 bases, 5 bases remained unmatched. The CDR3 totals 16 residues. CDR1 and CDR2 (germline): KGHSH, LQKENI. CDR3: CASSPLRDRVYNEQFF. The CDR3, as DNA: TGTGCCAGCTCACCACTCAGGGACAGGGTGTACAATGAGCAGTTCTTC.

This clonotype appeared many times. The rearrangement links TRBV29-1 to TRBJ2-5; D unresolved. Looked up from germline, CDR1 is SQVTM and CDR2 is ANQGSEA. V shed 4 bases and J shed 5 bases, with 8 bases lying between them. The CDR3 length is 11 residues. The CDR3 region has the DNA TGCAGCGTTGCGTCCGGGGAGACCCAGTACTTC. This gives the protein CSVASGETQYF. Supplemented by reference TRBV29-1 and TRBJ2-5, the full variable domain reads SAVISQKPSRDICQRGTSLTIQCQVDSQVTMMFWYRQQPGQSLTLIATANQGSEATYESGFVIDKFPISRPNLTFSTLTVSNMSPEDSSIYLCSVASGETQYFGPGTRLLVL.

In its sample, this clonotype was seen many times. The chain uses TRBV20-1 and TRBJ2-7; 8 nucleotides align to TRBD1. This CDR3 has 16 amino acids. J was trimmed by 2 bases and V by 0 bases; bases with no gene match: 9. Per the germline V gene, CDR1 is DFQATT and CDR2 is SNEGSKA (reference sequence). The CDR3: CSAREEPGQAAYEQYF. CDR3 bases: TGCAGTGCTAGAGAAGAACCGGGACAGGCCGCCTACGAGCAGTACTTC.

This clonotype turned up a few times. The J gene is TRBJ2-1, the V gene TRBV4-3; D may be TRBD1 or TRBD2 (5 bases each). V dropped 1 base and J dropped 3 bases, with 13 bases sitting between them. There are 16 residues in the CDR3. CDR1 LGHNA and CDR2 YSLEER come from the germline V gene. DNA of the CDR3: TGCGCCAGCAGCCAAGCGAGGGGCCTCAGCTACAATGAGCAGTTCTTC. Translating it yields CASSQARGLSYNEQFF.

This clonotype was recorded many times. The chain is built from TRBV6-5 and TRBJ2-7; 10 positions agree with TRBD1. Germline CDR1 and CDR2: MNHEY and SVGAGI. The CDR3 is made up of 15 amino acids. Trimming took 6 bases from V and 2 from J; bases not matched to a gene: 7. The CDR3 is CASRPTGTGAYEQYF. The CDR3 bases are TGTGCCAGCAGGCCCACCGGGACAGGGGCCTACGAGCAGTACTTC.

This clonotype was counted a few times. The chain couples TRBV20-1 to TRBJ2-3; perhaps TRBD2 as D (5 bases). The CDR3 totals 15 residues. Germline V gene lookup returns CDR1 DFQATT and CDR2 SNEGSKA (reference sequence). Trimming pared 0 bases from V and 4 bases from J, leaving 14 bases between. CDR3 nucleotides: TGCAGTGCTAGAGATCCGGGGTCCTCGGCAGATACGCAGTATTTT. The encoded protein is CSARDPGSSADTQYF.

This clonotype occurred a few times. The chain recombines TRBV6-2 or TRBV6-3 with TRBJ2-7; D not resolved. Germline values: CDR1 MNHEY, CDR2 SVGEGT. Trimming stripped 6 bases from V and 2 bases from J, with 14 bases between. This CDR3 region has 14 residues. The CDR3 coding sequence is TGTGCCAGCAGCCTCCTCGGGCGGACCTACGAGCAGTACGTC. Translation gives CASSLLGRTYEQYV.

This clonotype has only a few counts. V usage is TRBV20-1 and J usage is TRBJ1-4; D gene uncertain. V gave up 3 bases and J gave up 5 bases, with 13 bases separating them. This CDR3 has 14 residues. The germline V gene encodes CDR1 DFQATT and CDR2 SNEGSKA (reference sequence). CDR3 nucleotide sequence: TGCAGTGCTAGTGATAGGTTAAAAAATGAAAAACTGTTTTTT. It encodes CSASDRLKNEKLFF.

This clonotype was counted a few times. The chain couples TRBV6-1 to TRBJ2-3, with D perhaps being TRBD1 or TRBD2 (5 bases each). The CDR3 covers 14 residues. The germline gives CDR1 MNHNS, CDR2 SASEGT. V was pared by 6 bases and J by 7 bases, with 17 bases between. The DNA of the CDR3 is TGTGCCAGCAGCCGGGACGGAGGACTGCATACGCAGTATTTT. Translating it yields CASSRDGGLHTQYF.

This clonotype was detected ten times or more. The V call is TRBV20-1, the J call TRBJ2-1; TRBD2 is a possible D gene (6 bases). The V end was cut by 5 bases, the J end by 10 bases, with 15 bases between. Germline CDR1 and CDR2: DFQATT and SNEGSKA (reference sequence). The CDR3 is 12 amino acids. CDR3 DNA sequence: TGCAGTGCTCCCTTAAGACGGGGGGAGCAGTTCTTC. Translating gives CSAPLRRGEQFF.

This clonotype has at least ten counts. This sequence joins TRBV20-1 and TRBJ2-5; tentatively, D is TRBD2 (6 bases). CDR1 and CDR2 from the germline V gene are DFQATT and SNEGSKA (reference sequence). V lost 1 base to trimming and J lost 5 bases, with 11 bases between them. The CDR3 is made up of 13 amino acids. CDR3 DNA: TGCAGTGCTAGAGTTGCGGGGCACGAGACCCAGTACTTC. As protein: CSARVAGHETQYF.

The table lists this clonotype with many counts. This chain uses TRBV12-3 or TRBV12-4 with TRBJ2-3, with 7 bases matching TRBD2. CDR3 length: 16 amino acids. V dropped 5 bases and J dropped 3; count of bases not matched to a gene: 11. The CDR3 sequence is CASSPPTSQPTDTQYF. Written as DNA, the CDR3 is TGTGCCAGCAGTCCCCCGACTAGCCAGCCAACAGATACGCAGTATTTT.

The J gene is TRBJ2-1, the V gene TRBV20-1; 7 bases map to TRBD1. This CDR3 has 15 residues. Germline V gene data show CDR1 as DFQATT and CDR2 as SNEGSKA (reference sequence). The V and J ends lost 0 bases and 6 bases, in that order; junction bases with no gene match: 8. For the CDR3, the DNA is TGCAGTGCTAGAGACCCAGTGACAGGGTTCAATGAGCAGTTCTTC. Translating gives CSARDPVTGFNEQFF.